The 32 T cell receptor beta chains below all came from one sample that was sequenced in a study of T cells in Graves' hyperthyroidism and ophthalmopathy. RNA transcripts were the template for amplifying TCR beta CDR3 regions. The HTBI set primed first-round TCR CDR3 RT-PCR. Each CDR3 protein is one row after TCRdb ran MiXCR on the multiplex PCR reads. The sample holds approximately 620,000 distinct CDR3 sequences, about a sixth seen once. Sequencing was done on a sample of blood. These receptor sequences come from a woman aged 35 to 49 with Graves' ophthalmopathy.

This clonotype was detected ten times or more. V and J are TRBV12-3 or TRBV12-4 and TRBJ1-1; 7 bases are a match to TRBD1. Unmatched junction bases numbered 12, after V lost 5 bases and J lost 0 bases. The CDR3 is 17 amino acids. This CDR3 reads CASSATGDSSLNTEAFF. DNA for the CDR3: TGTGCCAGCAGTGCCACAGGGGATTCTTCGTTGAACACTGAAGCTTTCTTT.

This clonotype showed up many times. The J gene is TRBJ2-3, the V gene TRBV7-9, with 8 bases lining up with TRBD1. CDR3 length: 13 amino acids. Germline assignment: CDR1 SEHNR and CDR2 FQNEAQ (reference sequence). The ends lost 9 bases at V and 3 bases at J; junction bases unmatched: 5. CDR3: CAREDRATDTQYF. The CDR3 DNA reads TGTGCCAGAGAGGACAGGGCGACAGATACGCAGTATTTT.

This clonotype was recorded many times. The rearrangement uses TRBV30 and TRBJ2-7; D remains unclear. The CDR3 is made up of 11 amino acids. The V end was cut by 0 bases, the J end by 2 bases, with 2 bases between. Germline V gene lookup returns CDR1 GTSNPN and CDR2 SVGIG (reference sequence). CDR3 coding DNA: TGTGCCTGGAGTGTCGCCTACGAGCAGTACTTC. Protein: CAWSVAYEQYF.

This clonotype has only a few counts. The V gene is TRBV2, the J gene TRBJ2-7; 13 nucleotides agree with TRBD2. The CDR3 runs 14 residues. After removal of 9 bases from V and 6 bases from J, the junction contained 8 bases not matched to a gene. Germline CDR1 is SNHLY and CDR2 is FYNNEI. CDR3 nucleotide sequence: TGTGCCAGTCGTGGGACTAGCGGGACTGGCGAGCAGTACTTC. Translation gives CASRGTSGTGEQYF.

In its sample, this clonotype was seen a few times. This chain links TRBV6-5 with TRBJ2-5; 7 bases agree with TRBD1. The CDR3 has 15 residues. Germline trimming cut 2 bases from V and 3 bases from J; bases unmatched to any gene: 6. Germline V lookup: CDR1 MNHEY, CDR2 SVGAGI. CDR3 protein: CASSYSGQGEETQYF. The CDR3 nucleotides read TGTGCCAGCAGTTACAGCGGTCAGGGGGAAGAGACCCAGTACTTC.

This clonotype has a count of ten or more. This chain joins TRBV2 and TRBJ2-7, with D perhaps matching TRBD1 or TRBD2 (6 bases each). V was pared by 8 bases and J by 1 base, with 18 bases between. CDR3 length equals 15 residues. CDR1 SNHLY and CDR2 FYNNEI come from the germline V gene. This chain's CDR3 is CASSRDKIPSYEQYF. CDR3 bases: TGTGCCAGCTCGCGGGACAAAATACCGTCCTACGAGCAGTACTTC. Full variable domain (missing parts from reference TRBV2 and TRBJ2-7): EPEVTQTPSHQVTQMGQEVILRCVPISNHLYFYWYRQILGQKVEFLVSFYNNEISEKSEIFDDQFSVERPDGSNFTLKIRSTKLEDSAMYFCASSRDKIPSYEQYFGPGTRLTVT.

This clonotype appeared many times. The chain joins TRBV11-3 to TRBJ1-5; no reliable D call. Germline V gene data show CDR1 as SGHNT and CDR2 as YENEEA. This CDR3 contains 14 residues. CDR3 DNA sequence: TGTGCTGGGCGGGCAGCCGATAGCAATCAGCCCCAGCATTTT. It specifies CAGRAADSNQPQHF.

In this sample, this clonotype turned up a few times. The chain has TRBV2 and TRBJ2-1; the D gene is possibly TRBD2 (5 bases). Trimming left V 7 bases short and J 0 bases short, with 10 bases between. Per the germline V gene, CDR1 is SNHLY and CDR2 is FYNNEI. This CDR3 has 14 residues. The CDR3 DNA reads TGTGCCAGCAAGGAGGCGAGCTCCTACAATGAGCAGTTCTTC. This sequence encodes CASKEASSYNEQFF.

The V call is TRBV12-3 or TRBV12-4, the J call TRBJ1-6; TRBD1 matches 10 bases. V was pared by 0 bases and J by 10 bases, with 3 bases of the junction left unmatched. The CDR3 extends over 15 amino acids. CDR3: CASSLAGTGESPLHF. The CDR3 DNA reads as TGTGCCAGCAGTTTAGCCGGGACAGGGGAATCACCCCTCCACTTT.

This clonotype has at least ten counts. J is TRBJ2-1 and V is TRBV5-1; D unresolved. Germline-derived CDR1 and CDR2 are SGHRS and YFSETQ. CDR3 length: 14 amino acids. V shed 0 bases and J shed 3 bases, with 7 bases lying between them. CDR3 in amino acids: CASSLVAHYNEQFF. The CDR3 region has the DNA TGCGCCAGCAGCTTGGTGGCTCACTACAATGAGCAGTTCTTC.

This clonotype showed up many times. This chain uses TRBV28 with TRBJ1-1; TRBD1 matches 8 bases. There are 12 residues in the CDR3. V shed 4 bases and J 10 bases; nucleotides not matched to a gene: 5. Germline V gives CDR1 MDHEN, CDR2 SYDVKM. The CDR3 coding sequence is TGTGCCAGCAGTTCGTCTACAGGGGGAGCTTTCTTT. Protein product: CASSSSTGGAFF.

The CDR3 DNA reads as TGTGCCATCAGTGAGTCGGGGCACACTTCTAAAGATACGCAGTATTTT. Amino acid sequence: CAISESGHTSKDTQYF. The chain uses TRBV10-3 and TRBJ2-3, with a weak D call TRBD1 (5 bases). Germline CDR1 ENHRY, CDR2 SYGVKD. With 0 bases removed from V and 5 bases from J, the gap between germline ends came to 15 bases. The CDR3 is 16 residues long.

This clonotype was counted a few times. CDR3 amino acids: CSVDLGQGNTEAFF. The CDR3 nucleotides read TGCAGCGTTGATTTGGGGCAGGGAAACACTGAAGCTTTCTTT. V usage is TRBV29-1 and J usage is TRBJ1-1, with D tentatively TRBD1 (5 bases). The germline gives CDR1 SQVTM, CDR2 ANQGSEA. The length of the CDR3 is 14 residues. Trimming took 3 bases from V and 2 from J, leaving 13 bases between them.

This clonotype was detected a few times. V and J are TRBV28 and TRBJ2-7, with 9 bases matching TRBD1. The CDR3 sequence is 18 residues long. Per germline, CDR1 MDHEN and CDR2 SYDVKM. V dropped 6 bases and J dropped 0; count of bases not matched to a gene: 15. The chain's CDR3 is CASRSNRGRNGGSYEQYF. The CDR3 coding sequence is TGTGCCAGCAGGAGCAACAGGGGGCGAAACGGGGGCTCCTACGAGCAGTACTTC.

This clonotype was detected ten times or more. The chain links TRBV20-1 to TRBJ2-5; 9 bases line up with TRBD2. The germline CDR1 and CDR2 sequences are DFQATT and SNEGSKA (reference sequence). CDR3 length: 16 amino acids. Losses at the gene ends were 0 bases for V and 1 base for J; bases not matched to a gene: 6. The CDR3: CSARDRLAATQETQYF. As DNA, the CDR3 is TGCAGTGCTAGAGACCGACTAGCGGCGACCCAAGAGACCCAGTACTTC.

This clonotype was detected ten times or more. The chain has TRBV12-3 or TRBV12-4 and TRBJ1-2; maybe TRBD1 (5 bases). The length of the CDR3 is 12 residues. Trimming removed 6 bases at V and 7 bases at J, with 12 bases between. CDR3 loop: CASSPQGLGYTF. CDR3 sequence (DNA): TGTGCCAGCAGCCCTCAGGGTCTTGGCTACACCTTC.

The chain uses TRBV5-1 and TRBJ2-2; perhaps TRBD2 as D (5 bases). The CDR3 consists of 16 residues. Between the trimmed V and J ends, which lost 1 base and 2 bases, there was a span of 12 bases. The germline V gene has CDR1 SGHRS and CDR2 YFSETQ. The CDR3: CASSLQPDSNTGELFF. The CDR3 nucleotides are TGCGCCAGCAGCTTGCAGCCGGACTCAAACACCGGGGAGCTGTTTTTT.

This clonotype was observed many times. The chain combines TRBV20-1 with TRBJ2-1, with 7 bases lining up with TRBD2. V gave up 6 bases and J gave up 4 bases; unmatched junction bases: 9. The CDR3 has 14 residues. The germline V gene encodes CDR1 DFQATT and CDR2 SNEGSKA (reference sequence). CDR3 sequence: CSATPRGGYNEQFF. DNA of the CDR3: TGCAGTGCCACCCCGAGGGGAGGGTACAATGAGCAGTTCTTC.

The chain recombines TRBV20-1 with TRBJ2-7; TRBD2 might be the D (5 bases). Germline V gene sequence: CDR1 DFQATT, CDR2 SNEGSKA (reference sequence). With 3 bases removed from V and 2 bases from J, the gap between germline ends came to 11 bases. The CDR3 length is 13 residues. This chain's CDR3 is CSARDGVTYEQYF. As DNA, the CDR3 is TGCAGTGCTAGGGACGGGGTCACCTACGAGCAGTACTTC.

As concerns this clonotype: A clone one base away is much larger, so this may be a read error. J is TRBJ1-5 and V is TRBV7-2, with a weak D call TRBD1 (5 bases). Trimming cost V 6 bases and J 7 bases, with 10 bases left between them. The CDR3 extends over 12 amino acids. Germline CDR1 and CDR2: SGHTA and FQGNSA. CDR3 residues: CASSVGVQPQHF. The CDR3 coding sequence is TGTGCCAGCAGTGTGGGGGTCCAGCCCCAGCATTTT.

This clonotype was observed at least ten times. J is TRBJ2-3 and V is TRBV20-1; 11 positions agree with TRBD2. The CDR3 extends over 18 amino acids. Germline V gene lookup returns CDR1 DFQATT and CDR2 SNEGSKA (reference sequence). J lost 0 bases, V lost 1 base, and 9 bases had no gene match. The CDR3 coding sequence is TGCAGTGCTAGAGCCTTAGCGGGGGGGGGCGCTAGCACAGATACGCAGTATTTT. It codes for CSARALAGGGASTDTQYF.

This sequence joins TRBV27 and TRBJ2-1; D may be TRBD1 (5 bases). Germline lookup yields CDR1 MNHEY and CDR2 SMNVEV (reference sequence). The CDR3 has 15 residues. V gave up 4 bases and J gave up 6 bases, with 16 bases separating them. The CDR3 loop reads CASSSTPRAANEQFF. CDR3 coding DNA: TGTGCCAGCAGTTCTACCCCCAGGGCCGCCAATGAGCAGTTCTTC.

This clonotype was found many times. The chain has TRBV27 and TRBJ1-5; 10 positions agree with TRBD1. Germline assignment: CDR1 MNHEY and CDR2 SMNVEV (reference sequence). The V segment lost 8 bases and the J segment 7 bases; nucleotides outside the gene matches: 2. The CDR3 consists of 12 residues. The CDR3 loop is CASRTGGQPQHF. The DNA of the CDR3 is TGTGCCAGCCGGACAGGGGGACAGCCCCAGCATTTT.

The J gene is TRBJ2-5, the V gene TRBV20-1; 8 bases agree with TRBD2. The CDR3 covers 13 residues. After removal of 5 bases from V and 5 bases from J, the junction contained 7 bases not matched to a gene. The germline gives CDR1 DFQATT, CDR2 SNEGSKA (reference sequence). As DNA, the CDR3 is TGCAGTGCTGGGAGGACGGGGGGGGAGACCCAGTACTTC. It translates to CSAGRTGGETQYF.

In this sample, this clonotype turned up a few times. A much larger clone lies a single base off, so this may be a read error. This chain joins TRBV2 and TRBJ2-5, with D possibly matching TRBD1 (6 bases). Germline-derived CDR1 and CDR2 are SNHLY and FYNNEI. The CDR3 has 15 amino acids. V was trimmed by 3 bases and J by 5 bases, leaving 16 bases between them. Written as DNA, the CDR3 is TGTGCCAGCAGTGAGGGGGACATACTTAATGAGACCCAGTACTTC. Translating it yields CASSEGDILNETQYF.

DNA of the CDR3: TGTGCCAGCAGCGCTATAAATCACGAGCAGTACTTC. This gives the protein CASSAINHEQYF. This chain uses TRBV7-6 with TRBJ2-7; D gene unclear. Germline V gene sequence: CDR1 SGHVS, CDR2 FNYEAQ. This CDR3 comprises 12 residues. V was clipped by 5 bases and J by 5 bases, with 10 bases between them.

This clonotype was counted only a few times. The chain has TRBV12-3 or TRBV12-4 and TRBJ2-1, with TRBD2 matching over 7 bases. The CDR3 has 14 residues. The V segment lost 5 bases and the J segment 9 bases; nucleotides outside the gene matches: 10. The CDR3 is CASSPGLEGSEQFF. The CDR3 region has the DNA TGTGCCAGCAGTCCCGGACTAGAAGGGTCTGAGCAGTTCTTC.

Written as DNA, the CDR3 is TGCAGCGTTGTTGGGCAGGGACTCTACGAGCAGTACTTC. Its translation: CSVVGQGLYEQYF. This sequence joins TRBV29-1 and TRBJ2-7; D perhaps matches TRBD2 (6 bases). This CDR3 has 13 residues. Germline V gene data show CDR1 as SQVTM and CDR2 as ANQGSEA. V lost 4 bases to trimming and J lost 3 bases, with 13 bases between them.

This clonotype showed up many times. The chain couples TRBV18 to TRBJ2-3, with D unclear. Trimming left V 2 bases short and J 2 bases short, with 14 bases between. Per germline, CDR1 KGHSH and CDR2 LQKENI. The CDR3 spans 16 residues. In nucleotides, the CDR3 is TGTGCCAGCTCACCATTTTCTGACAAGTTCACAGATACGCAGTATTTT. Its translation is CASSPFSDKFTDTQYF.

The genes are TRBV7-3 and TRBJ2-1; 14 nucleotides match TRBD2. J lost 7 bases, V lost 0 bases, and 14 bases had no gene match. CDR1 and CDR2 (germline): SGHTA, FQGTGA. CDR3 length equals 20 residues. The CDR3 sequence is CASSLTRGLAGVGDPNEQFF. The DNA of the CDR3 is TGTGCCAGCAGCTTAACTAGGGGACTAGCGGGAGTGGGGGATCCTAATGAGCAGTTCTTC.

This clonotype occurred many times. The genes are TRBV10-3 and TRBJ1-5, with a possible D match to TRBD1 (6 bases). The CDR3 length is 14 residues. The germline V gene has CDR1 ENHRY and CDR2 SYGVKD. V was pared by 3 bases and J by 6 bases, with 12 bases between. Here the CDR3 DNA reads TGTGCCATCAGTGACGGGGGCGCGGGTCAGCCCCAGCATTTT. It is translated as CAISDGGAGQPQHF.

The sample holds many counts of this clonotype. The chain uses TRBV20-1 and TRBJ2-5, with TRBD2 identical over 12 bases. The CDR3 has 15 residues. Germline V gene data show CDR1 as DFQATT and CDR2 as SNEGSKA (reference sequence). Trimming removed 3 bases from V and 5 bases from J; junction bases left unmatched: 7. The CDR3 DNA reads as TGCAGTGCTAGGATGACTAGCGGGAGAGGCGAGACCCAGTACTTC. Its translation: CSARMTSGRGETQYF.